This T cell receptor beta chain was profiled in a study of blood T cell repertoires in COVID-19. On the study more broadly: PBMCs, B-cell-depleted T cells, or T cells were the source of the cDNA or gDNA that made up the material.

Those who participated ranged in age from about 18 to 89 years and resided in some 24 US areas. Donors in Cohort 3 counted as recovered after two negative PCRs, clearance, or symptom resolution. Original handling: Reference gene primer amplification gave nucleated cell count estimates. Assay used: immunoSEQ multiplex PCR; TCRdb lists only in-frame clones, some missing. The V and J calls and clone size are taken from that table; D and trimming were inferred from the DNA. Among 300,000 or so clones listed, about 85% were seen once. The germline gives CDR1 SGHRS, CDR2 YFSETQ. Deletions cut 1 base from V and 8 bases from J, with 15 bases between. The CDR3 is 14 residues long.

The V and J genes are TRBV5-1 and TRBJ1-2, with a tentative D call TRBD1 (5 bases). The sequencing sample was made of PBMCs or T cells enriched from blood (not recorded which). The TCR originated in a woman younger than 45 who had recovered from COVID-19. Written as DNA, the CDR3 is TGCGCCAGCAGCTTGAGCAGGGAGGGACGGGGCTACACCTTC. It translates to CASSLSREGRGYTF. Variable domain in full (rest from reference TRBV5-1 and TRBJ1-2): KAGVTQTPRYLIKTRGQQVTLSCSPISGHRSVSWYQQTPGQGLQFLFEYFSETQRNKGNFPGRFSGRQFSNSRSEMNVSTLELGDSALYLCASSLSREGRGYTFGSGTRLTVV.